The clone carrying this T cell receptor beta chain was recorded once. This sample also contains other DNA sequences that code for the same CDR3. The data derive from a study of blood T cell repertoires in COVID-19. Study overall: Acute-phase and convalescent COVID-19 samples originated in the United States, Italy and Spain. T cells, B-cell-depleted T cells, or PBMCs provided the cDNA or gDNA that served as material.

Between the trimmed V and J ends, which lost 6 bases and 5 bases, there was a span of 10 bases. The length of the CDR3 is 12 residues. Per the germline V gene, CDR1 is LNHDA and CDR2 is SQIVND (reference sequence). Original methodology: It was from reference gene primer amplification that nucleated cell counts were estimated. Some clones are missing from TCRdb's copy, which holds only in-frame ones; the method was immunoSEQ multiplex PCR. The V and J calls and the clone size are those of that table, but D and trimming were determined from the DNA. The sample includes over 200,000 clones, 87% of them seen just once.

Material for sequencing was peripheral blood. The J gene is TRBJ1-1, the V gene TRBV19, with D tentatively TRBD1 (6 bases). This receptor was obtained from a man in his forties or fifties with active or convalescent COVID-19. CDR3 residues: CASSLQGTEAFF. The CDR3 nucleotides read TGTGCCAGTAGCCTACAGGGTACTGAAGCTTTCTTT.